The clone carrying this TCR beta chain was counted many times. These data originate in a study of early T cells in non-severe SARS-CoV-2 infection. The TCR library protocol was used to attach unique molecular identifiers. These identifiers were attached to individual cDNA molecules. TCRdb reanalysed the 5' RACE reads using MiXCR and keeps one entry per CDR3 protein. The sample consists of tens of thousands of distinct CDR3 sequences, 5.5% to 7% of them appearing once. The CDR3 has 17 amino acids. Sample: whole blood. The chain couples TRBV21-1 to TRBJ1-1; the listed D gene, TRBD1, was not tested against the DNA. TRBV21-1 is given as a pseudogene. The origin of this receptor is an adult who was a healthcare worker with PCR-confirmed SARS-CoV-2 infection or an uninfected control (not recorded which). CDR3 DNA: TGTGCCAGCAGCCGAAAATCGGGGGCTTTGGGGACCACTGAAGCTTTCTTT. Translated, it gives CASSRKSGALGTTEAFF.